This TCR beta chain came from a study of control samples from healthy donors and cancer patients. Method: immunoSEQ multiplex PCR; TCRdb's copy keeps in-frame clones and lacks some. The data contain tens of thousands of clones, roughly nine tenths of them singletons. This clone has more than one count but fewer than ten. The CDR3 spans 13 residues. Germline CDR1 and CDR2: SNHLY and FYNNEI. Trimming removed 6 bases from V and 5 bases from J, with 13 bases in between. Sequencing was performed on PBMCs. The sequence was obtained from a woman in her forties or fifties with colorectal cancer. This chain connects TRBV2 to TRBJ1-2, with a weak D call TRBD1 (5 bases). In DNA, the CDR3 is TGTGCCAGCAGACGGGACGAAATATATGGCTACACCTTC. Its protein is CASRRDEIYGYTF.